The next 7 T cell receptor beta chains were all read from a single sample in a study of blood T cell repertoires in COVID-19. Sequencing was performed with immunoSEQ multiplex PCR; in TCRdb, only in-frame clones are kept and a portion is missing. The sample has 330,000 or so clones, 80% to 95% seen once. What was sequenced was PBMCs or T cells enriched from blood (not recorded which). The receptors derive from a woman in her 30s who had recovered from COVID-19.

V and J are TRBV27 and TRBJ2-2; the D gene is possibly TRBD2 (6 bases). The CDR3 is made up of 14 amino acids. Germline V gives CDR1 MNHEY, CDR2 SMNVEV (reference sequence). The germline V and J ends were trimmed by 6 bases and 1 base, with 9 bases remaining between them. CDR3 coding DNA: TGTGCCAGCAGGCCCGGGGGGAACACCGGGGAGCTGTTTTTT. It yields the protein CASRPGGNTGELFF.

The genes are TRBV28 and TRBJ1-6, with 7 bases that match TRBD1. The V segment lost 6 bases and the J segment 6 bases; nucleotides outside the gene matches: 8. The CDR3 sequence is 15 residues long. Germline V lookup: CDR1 MDHEN, CDR2 SYDVKM. CDR3 coding DNA: TGTGCCAGCAGGAGACAGGGAAATATTAATTCACCCCTCCACTTT. This translates into CASRRQGNINSPLHF.

The chain carries TRBV28 and TRBJ2-7; TRBD2 might be the D (5 bases). From germline, CDR1 is MDHEN and CDR2 SYDVKM. Trimming cost V 10 bases and J 2 bases, with 12 bases left between them. The CDR3 runs to 12 residues. DNA for the CDR3: TGTGCCACCCGTCCGGGGACCTACGAGCAGTACTTC. Translating it yields CATRPGTYEQYF.

The chain combines TRBV30 with TRBJ2-1; unclear D gene. The ends were cut back, 3 bases at V and 5 bases at J, with 14 bases in the middle. The CDR3 covers 14 residues. The germline V gene encodes CDR1 GTSNPN and CDR2 SVGIG (reference sequence). This CDR3 is CAWSPSLAHNEQFF. For the CDR3, the DNA is TGTGCCTGGAGCCCGTCGTTGGCTCACAATGAGCAGTTCTTC.

The rearrangement uses TRBV2 and TRBJ2-1; 7 bases fit TRBD2. CDR1 SNHLY and CDR2 FYNNEI come from the germline V gene. This CDR3 region has 14 residues. V was pared by 2 bases and J by 9 bases, with 7 bases of the junction left unmatched. In DNA, the CDR3 is TGTGCCAGCAGTGAACTAGCGGTTATGGGTGAGCAGTTCTTC. It translates to CASSELAVMGEQFF.

V usage is TRBV3-1 (or the pseudogene TRBV3-2) and J usage is TRBJ2-7; tentatively, D is TRBD1 (5 bases). CDR3 length: 13 residues. From germline, CDR1 is LGHDT and CDR2 YNNKEL (reference sequence). The ends were cut back, 2 bases at V and 5 bases at J, with 10 bases in the middle. As DNA, the CDR3 is TGTGCCAGCAGCCAAATGGGGCGGAACGAGCAGTACTTC. The encoded protein is CASSQMGRNEQYF.

The DNA of the CDR3 is TGCAGCGTTGGGGAAACAGGGGGCGGCTACACCTTC. It translates to CSVGETGGGYTF. This chain joins TRBV29-1 and TRBJ1-2, with TRBD1 matching over 9 bases. Trimming at V came to 4 bases and at J to 8 bases, leaving 5 bases not matched to a gene. This CDR3 has 12 residues. Germline V gives CDR1 SQVTM, CDR2 ANQGSEA.